Below are 6 T cell receptor beta chains sequenced from a single sample in a study of blood T cell repertoires in COVID-19. The protocol was immunoSEQ multiplex PCR, while the TCRdb copy is restricted to in-frame clones and leaves out a portion. The sample holds about 400,000 clones, approximately 91% seen once. The sample taken for sequencing was PBMCs or T cells enriched from blood (not recorded which). These receptors were obtained from a woman between 35 and 50 years old with acute COVID-19.

This clone was seen just once. This chain uses TRBV4-1 with TRBJ1-1; 8 nucleotides match TRBD1. The V segment lost 2 bases and the J segment 10 bases; nucleotides outside the gene matches: 3. Germline V gene sequence: CDR1 MGHRA, CDR2 YSYEKL. This CDR3 contains 12 residues. The CDR3 protein is CASSQQQGGAFF. For the CDR3, the DNA is TGCGCCAGCAGCCAACAACAGGGGGGAGCTTTCTTT.

The gene calls are TRBV10-3 and TRBJ1-6, with D uncertain. This CDR3 comprises 16 residues. In germline, CDR1 is ENHRY, CDR2 SYGVKD. V shed 2 bases and J shed 6 bases, with 14 bases lying between them. The CDR3 DNA reads TGTGCCATCAGTGAGAATGGTCAGTACGCTAATTCACCCCTCCACTTT. Encoded protein: CAISENGQYANSPLHF.

V and J are TRBV27 and TRBJ2-3, with TRBD2 as a possible D gene (7 bases). V was clipped by 6 bases and J by 6 bases, with 13 bases between them. This CDR3 contains 13 residues. Germline values: CDR1 MNHEY, CDR2 SMNVEV (reference sequence). The CDR3 here is CASRGGLGDTQYF. The CDR3 DNA follows: TGTGCCAGCAGGGGGGGGCTGGGGGATACGCAGTATTTT.

The CDR3 is CASSYIRLSGANVLTF. In DNA, the CDR3 is TGTGCCAGCAGTTACATCAGGTTATCCGGGGCCAACGTCCTGACTTTC. This sequence joins TRBV6-5 and TRBJ2-6; no clear D. The CDR3 sequence is 16 residues long. Trimming took 2 bases from V and 4 from J, leaving 12 bases between them. Germline loops: CDR1 MNHEY, CDR2 SVGAGI.

The J gene is TRBJ2-7, the V gene TRBV19; D might be TRBD1 (5 bases). The germline CDR1 and CDR2 sequences are LNHDA and SQIVND (reference sequence). V lost 0 bases and J 6 bases, leaving 9 bases between the germline ends. This CDR3 region has 13 residues. The CDR3 region has the DNA TGTGCCAGTAGTATAGACAGGGTTCGCGAGCAGTACTTC. Protein product: CASSIDRVREQYF.

The genes are TRBV27 and TRBJ2-7; 7 bases match TRBD1. From germline, CDR1 is MNHEY and CDR2 SMNVEV (reference sequence). With 4 bases clipped from V and 5 bases from J, the junction kept 5 bases outside the gene matches. The CDR3 contains 13 residues. The CDR3 coding sequence is TGTGCCAGCAGTTCGTTACAGGGGAACGAGCAGTACTTC. This encodes CASSSLQGNEQYF.